The next 25 T cell receptor beta chains were all read from a single sample in a study of regulatory and conventional T cells in RAG deficiency (dated by TCRdb to 2017 to 2019). Before genomic DNA extraction, conventional CD4+ T cells were purified from blood as CD25-low CD127-high cells. Library creation used the immunoSEQ multiplex PCR assay. TCRdb retrieved this table from immuneACCESS and kept in-frame rearrangements only. Not all clones are present; in checked studies, unresolved V genes account for under half, and no reason is known for the remainder. The sample table holds 40,000 to 55,000 clones, of which 80% to 90% were seen once. Roughly 0.5% of the sample lies in the top ten. These data are also associated with another study on regulatory T cells. The second paper further reports: The multiplex PCR relied on 52 forward TRBV primers and 13 reverse TRBJ primers, and amplification bias was corrected through assay-based and computational methods.

Sample: CD4+ effector T cells sorted from blood. These TCRs come from a human donor in good health.

The chain links TRBV14 to TRBJ2-3, with 7 bases that match TRBD2. The CDR3 runs 15 residues. The germline V gene has CDR1 SGHDN and CDR2 FVKESK. V gave up 5 bases and J gave up 2 bases; unmatched junction bases: 7. The CDR3 coding sequence is TGTGCCAGCAGCTCATTAGCGGGTCTCACAGATACGCAGTATTTT. Protein: CASSSLAGLTDTQYF.

This chain links TRBV5-5 with TRBJ1-1; maybe TRBD1 (6 bases). Per the germline V gene, CDR1 is SGHKS and CDR2 is YYEKEE (reference sequence). Between the trimmed V and J ends, which lost 1 base and 1 base, there was a span of 11 bases. The CDR3 runs 15 residues. CDR3 sequence (DNA): TGTGCCAGCAGCTTGTTTGGGGGGCCGAACACTGAAGCTTTCTTT. The encoded protein is CASSLFGGPNTEAFF.

This rearrangement joins TRBV29-1 to TRBJ2-5; TRBD2 matches 12 bases. CDR1 is SQVTM and CDR2 is ANQGSEA in the germline V gene. With V trimmed by 7 bases and J by 1 base, 4 bases remained unmatched. The CDR3 has 14 residues. CDR3 nucleotide sequence: TGCAGCGCCCGGACTAGCGGGGCCCAAGAGACCCAGTACTTC. Its translation is CSARTSGAQETQYF.

This clone was picked up one time. The chain employs TRBV6-6 and TRBJ1-2, with 9 bases fitting TRBD1. V lost 6 bases to trimming and J lost 7 bases; unmatched junction nucleotides: 6. This CDR3 region has 13 residues. Germline CDR1 is MNHNY and CDR2 is SVGAGI (reference sequence). The CDR3 bases are TGTGCCAGCAGACTGGGACAGGGAGGTGGCTACACCTTC. It yields the protein CASRLGQGGGYTF.

J is TRBJ1-5 and V is TRBV10-3; perhaps TRBD1 as D (6 bases). Trimming took 10 bases from V and 2 from J, leaving 12 bases between them. The CDR3 has 13 amino acids. In germline, CDR1 is ENHRY, CDR2 SYGVKD. The CDR3: CATKGEGNQPQHF. CDR3 sequence (DNA): TGTGCCACAAAGGGGGAAGGCAATCAGCCCCAGCATTTT.

Here the CDR3 DNA reads TGTGCCAGCAGCGTAGATGCGGGACAGGGCTCGAAGGCCCAGTACTTC. Translation gives CASSVDAGQGSKAQYF. V is TRBV9 and J is TRBJ2-5; TRBD1 aligns across 9 bases. The CDR3 has 16 residues. V shed 0 bases, J shed 9 bases, and the junction held 12 bases outside the gene matches. CDR1 SGDLS and CDR2 YYNGEE come from the germline V gene.

The chain combines TRBV6-1 with TRBJ2-7; 9 bases line up with TRBD1. The CDR3 extends over 13 amino acids. V lost 6 bases, J lost 3 bases, and 3 bases stayed unmatched. Germline CDR1 reads MNHNS; CDR2 reads SASEGT. Written as DNA, the CDR3 is TGTGCCAGCAGGGGACAGGGCCGCTACGAGCAGTACTTC. Translating gives CASRGQGRYEQYF.

The chain employs TRBV28 and TRBJ2-1; D possibly uses TRBD1 or TRBD2 (5 bases each). The CDR3 has 15 amino acids. V was trimmed by 2 bases and J by 9 bases, leaving 17 bases between them. Germline values: CDR1 MDHEN, CDR2 SYDVKM. DNA of the CDR3: TGTGCCAGCAGTTTACCACGCTCCCTTGGGGGTGAGCAGTTCTTC. Translation: CASSLPRSLGGEQFF.

The chain carries TRBV6-5 and TRBJ2-1; TRBD2 might be the D (5 bases). Germline V gene data show CDR1 as MNHEY and CDR2 as SVGAGI. The CDR3 length is 14 residues. V shed 8 bases and J shed 1 base, with 12 bases lying between them. Here the CDR3 reads CASARERSYNEQFF. CDR3 sequence (DNA): TGTGCCAGCGCCCGCGAGCGGTCCTACAATGAGCAGTTCTTC.

The rearrangement links TRBV6-6 to TRBJ1-2, with no clear D. This CDR3 has 11 amino acids. Deletions cut 5 bases from V and 2 bases from J, with 3 bases between. Germline values: CDR1 MNHNY, CDR2 SVGAGI (reference sequence). The CDR3 DNA sequence: TGTGCCAGCAGTACAAACTATGGCTACACCTTC. Translating gives CASSTNYGYTF.

The chain joins TRBV21-1 to TRBJ2-2. TRBV21-1 is reported as a pseudogene. The CDR3 is made up of 16 amino acids. The CDR3 here is CASSKASGENTGELFF. The DNA of the CDR3 is TGTGCCAGCAGCAAAGCCTCTGGCGAGAACACCGGGGAGCTGTTTTTT.

This chain uses TRBV14 with TRBJ2-1, with 7 bases aligning to TRBD2. The CDR3 loop spans 14 amino acids. V was clipped by 6 bases and J by 4 bases; unmatched bases: 6. CDR1 is SGHDN and CDR2 is FVKESK in the germline V gene. The CDR3 bases are TGTGCCAGCAGTGGCGGGAGAGGTTACAATGAGCAGTTCTTC. This codes for CASSGGRGYNEQFF.

V is TRBV19 and J is TRBJ2-7; TRBD1 aligns across 9 bases. Germline V gives CDR1 LNHDA, CDR2 SQIVND (reference sequence). V lost 6 bases to trimming and J lost 2 bases; unmatched junction nucleotides: 5. This CDR3 comprises 14 residues. CDR3 coding DNA: TGTGCCAGTAGGGCGAGGGACAGGGCCTACGAGCAGTACTTC. It yields the protein CASRARDRAYEQYF.

The gene calls are TRBV19 and TRBJ1-3; D may be TRBD1 (6 bases). Germline assignment: CDR1 LNHDA and CDR2 SQIVND (reference sequence). The CDR3 sequence is 13 residues long. The V end lost 8 bases, the J end lost 3 bases, and 11 bases lay between the germline ends. CDR3 protein: CASGQQNGNTIYF. The CDR3 region has the DNA TGTGCCAGTGGACAGCAAAATGGAAACACCATATATTTT.

The V and J genes are TRBV19 and TRBJ1-1, with TRBD1 identical over 7 bases. This CDR3 is built from 14 residues. Looked up from germline, CDR1 is LNHDA and CDR2 is SQIVND (reference sequence). Unmatched junction bases numbered 16, after V lost 7 bases and J lost 11 bases. The CDR3 coding sequence is TGTGCCAGTAACCGCCCCCAACAGGGGAAGGGGGCTTTCTTT. This codes for CASNRPQQGKGAFF.

V gene TRBV5-1 combines with J gene TRBJ2-2; no firm D call. CDR1 and CDR2 (germline): SGHRS, YFSETQ. Trimming pared 0 bases from V and 2 bases from J, leaving 8 bases between. The CDR3 sequence is 15 residues long. The CDR3 region is CASSLEVGNTGELFF. DNA for the CDR3: TGCGCCAGCAGCTTGGAGGTGGGAAACACCGGGGAGCTGTTTTTT.

The chain joins TRBV2 to TRBJ2-7; 8 bases line up with TRBD2. This CDR3 contains 15 residues. Germline-derived CDR1 and CDR2 are SNHLY and FYNNEI. Trimming took 2 bases from V and 3 from J; bases not matched to a gene: 6. The CDR3 DNA follows: TGTGCCAGCAGTGAATCGGGACTAGGGGGCTACGAGCAGTACTTC. Residues: CASSESGLGGYEQYF.

The rearrangement links TRBV29-1 to TRBJ1-1; a weak D match, TRBD1 (5 bases). The CDR3 totals 15 residues. From germline, CDR1 is SQVTM and CDR2 ANQGSEA. Trimming removed 0 bases at V and 7 bases at J, with 18 bases between. The CDR3 sequence is CSVEDWGMATYEAFF. The DNA for the CDR3 is TGCAGCGTTGAAGATTGGGGGATGGCCACCTATGAAGCTTTCTTT.

The chain uses TRBV5-4 and TRBJ2-7; the D gene is possibly TRBD1 (6 bases). Trimming pared 2 bases from V and 2 bases from J, leaving 11 bases between. CDR1 SGHNT and CDR2 YYREEE come from the germline V gene (reference sequence). The CDR3 consists of 14 residues. The CDR3 bases are TGTGCCAGCAGCTTTAAGGACAGAACCTACGAGCAGTACTTC. It specifies CASSFKDRTYEQYF.

V usage is TRBV5-1 and J usage is TRBJ2-1; perhaps TRBD2 as D (5 bases). Germline values: CDR1 SGHRS, CDR2 YFSETQ. V dropped 2 bases and J dropped 2 bases, with 11 bases sitting between them. The CDR3 length is 15 residues. In nucleotides, the CDR3 is TGCGCCAGCAGCTTTGGACTGGGGACCTACAATGAGCAGTTCTTC. Amino acid sequence: CASSFGLGTYNEQFF.

The J gene is TRBJ2-3, the V gene TRBV7-3, with TRBD2 identical over 12 bases. In germline, CDR1 is SGHTA, CDR2 FQGTGA. The CDR3 extends over 16 amino acids. V gave up 5 bases and J gave up 6 bases; unmatched junction bases: 9. CDR3 DNA sequence: TGTGCCAGCAGCAAACTCCCTAGCGGGGGGGCCGATACGCAGTATTTT. Protein product: CASSKLPSGGADTQYF.

The gene calls are TRBV27 and TRBJ2-5; D unclear. CDR1 and CDR2 from the germline V gene are MNHEY and SMNVEV (reference sequence). The CDR3 runs 13 residues. Trimming left V 2 bases short and J 4 bases short, with 8 bases between. CDR3 bases: TGTGCCAGCAGTTTAAGGGCCGGAGAGACCCAGTACTTC. Its protein product is CASSLRAGETQYF.

This sequence joins TRBV29-1 and TRBJ1-2; possible D gene TRBD1, 5 bases. Trimming took off 0 bases at V and 9 bases at J, with 11 bases between the two ends. Germline CDR1 is SQVTM and CDR2 is ANQGSEA. The CDR3 contains 12 residues. CDR3 loop: CSVEEAPGRYTF. The CDR3 nucleotides are TGCAGCGTTGAAGAAGCCCCGGGACGCTACACCTTC. The whole variable domain, remainder taken from reference TRBV29-1 and TRBJ1-2, is SAVISQKPSRDICQRGTSLTIQCQVDSQVTMMFWYRQQPGQSLTLIATANQGSEATYESGFVIDKFPISRPNLTFSTLTVSNMSPEDSSIYLCSVEEAPGRYTFGSGTRLTVV.

This clone was recorded only once. V gene TRBV19 combines with J gene TRBJ1-1, with unresolved D. V was trimmed by 5 bases and J by 0 bases, leaving 10 bases between them. This CDR3 is 14 amino acids long. Germline lookup yields CDR1 LNHDA and CDR2 SQIVND (reference sequence). The CDR3 loop is CASSLFTLNTEAFF. The CDR3 DNA sequence: TGTGCCAGTAGTCTGTTCACCTTGAACACTGAAGCTTTCTTT.

The V gene is TRBV19, the J gene TRBJ1-2; 7 positions agree with TRBD1. CDR1 and CDR2 from the germline V gene are LNHDA and SQIVND (reference sequence). This CDR3 is 13 amino acids long. Germline trimming cut 8 bases from V and 4 bases from J; bases unmatched to any gene: 7. This CDR3 reads CASRGQASYGYTF. Written as DNA, the CDR3 is TGTGCCAGTCGAGGACAGGCCAGCTATGGCTACACCTTC. Based on the CDR3 plus reference TRBV19 and TRBJ1-2, the full variable domain is DGGITQSPKYLFRKEGQNVTLSCEQNLNHDAMYWYRQDPGQGLRLIYYSQIVNDFQKGDIAEGYSVSREKKESFPLTVTSAQKNPTAFYLCASRGQASYGYTFGSGTRLTVV.